This note documents a single T cell receptor (beta chain) sequence. No antigen is known for it. Other DNA variants within this sample encode the same CDR3. The data belong to a study of shared clonotypes between healthy human individuals. Notes on the study in general: Depth of sequencing was expected to influence donor clonotype sharing. Generation probabilities of non-shared clonotypes were lower (relative to those shared by all four donors).

The V and J ends lost 0 bases and 7 bases respectively, with 7 bases between them. There are 13 residues in the CDR3. The germline gives CDR1 LGHNA, CDR2 YSLEER. Genomic DNA per cell subset filled all wells of several immunoSEQ plates. Per the original methods: ImmunoSEQ sequences covered only the junction and lacked quality scores; filtering therefore differed. Assay: immunoSEQ multiplex PCR; the TCRdb copy retains only in-frame clones and omits some. D and trimming were read from the DNA, whereas the V and J calls and clone size are those reported in that table. The repertoire holds over a million clones, over 95% seen once, with approximately 1.1% in the top ten.

This TCR was recovered from a man aged 30 to 39 in good health. Input material: naive CD4+ T cells sorted from blood. The sample's subset: CD45RA+ positively selected. V and J are TRBV4-3 and TRBJ1-3; the D is unclear. The CDR3 sequence: CASSQDPGNTIYF. Here the CDR3 DNA reads TGCGCCAGCAGCCAAGATCCCGGGAACACCATATATTTT.